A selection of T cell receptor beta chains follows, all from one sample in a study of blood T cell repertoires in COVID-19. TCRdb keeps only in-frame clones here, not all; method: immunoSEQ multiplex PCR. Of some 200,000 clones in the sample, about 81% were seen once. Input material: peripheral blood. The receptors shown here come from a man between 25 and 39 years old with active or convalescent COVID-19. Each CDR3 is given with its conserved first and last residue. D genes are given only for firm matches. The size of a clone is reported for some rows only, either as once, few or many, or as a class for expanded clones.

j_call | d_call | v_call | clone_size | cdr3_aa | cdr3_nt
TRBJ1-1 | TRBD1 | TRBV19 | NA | CASSRTGRGNTEAFF | TGTGCCAGTAGTAGGACAGGGAGGGGGAACACTGAAGCTTTCTTT
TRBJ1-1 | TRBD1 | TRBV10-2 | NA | CASSRTGGMGTEAFF | TGCGCCAGCAGCAGGACAGGGGGAATGGGCACTGAAGCTTTCTTT
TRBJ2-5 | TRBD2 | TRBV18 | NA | CASSPPGGPETQYF | TGTGCCAGCTCACCCCCGGGAGGGCCTGAGACCCAGTACTTC
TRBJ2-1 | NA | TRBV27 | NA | CASSIGAGSYNEQFF | TGTGCCAGCAGTATCGGAGCGGGTTCCTACAATGAGCAGTTCTTC
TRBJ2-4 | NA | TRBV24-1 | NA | CATSAGQGPRGNIQYF | TGTGCCACCAGTGCCGGTCAAGGCCCCAGGGGAAACATTCAGTACTTC
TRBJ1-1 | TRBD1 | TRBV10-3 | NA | CAISESGGQLNTEAFF | TGTGCCATCAGTGAGTCCGGGGGACAGCTGAACACTGAAGCTTTCTTT
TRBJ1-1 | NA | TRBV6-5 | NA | CASHLATPNTEAFF | TGTGCCAGCCATTTGGCCACGCCAAACACTGAAGCTTTCTTT
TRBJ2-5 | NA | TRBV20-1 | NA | CSASLRTNQETQYF | TGCAGTGCTAGTCTCCGGACAAACCAAGAGACCCAGTACTTC
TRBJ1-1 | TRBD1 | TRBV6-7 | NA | CASRPSPDREWPEAFF | TGTGCCAGCAGACCAAGCCCCGACAGGGAGTGGCCTGAAGCTTTCTTT
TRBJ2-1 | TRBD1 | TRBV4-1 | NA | CASSQYRGHHEQFF | TGCGCCAGCAGCCAATACAGGGGGCACCATGAGCAGTTCTTC
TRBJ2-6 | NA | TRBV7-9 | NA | CITGSGANVLTF | TGTATCACAGGGTCTGGGGCCAACGTCCTGACTTTC
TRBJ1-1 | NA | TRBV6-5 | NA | CASSDSGDPEAFF | TGTGCCAGCAGTGACTCAGGGGATCCTGAAGCTTTCTTT
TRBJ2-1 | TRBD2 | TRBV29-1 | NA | CSVDERLAGTYNEQFF | TGCAGCGTTGATGAGCGGCTAGCGGGGACTTACAATGAGCAGTTCTTC
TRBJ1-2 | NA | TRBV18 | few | CASSPRSREGHGYTF | TGTGCCAGCTCACCAAGGTCACGCGAGGGACACGGCTACACCTTC
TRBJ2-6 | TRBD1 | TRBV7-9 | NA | CASSSTGQGGFGANVLTF | TGTGCCAGCAGCTCAACCGGACAGGGGGGCTTCGGGGCCAACGTCCTGACTTTC
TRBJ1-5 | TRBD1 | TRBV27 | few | CASRPGTGVQPQHF | TGTGCCAGCCGGCCCGGGACAGGTGTTCAGCCCCAGCATTTT
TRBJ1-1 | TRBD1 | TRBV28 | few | CASSSRTGARNTEAFF | TGTGCCAGCAGCTCTAGGACAGGCGCTCGGAACACTGAAGCTTTCTTT
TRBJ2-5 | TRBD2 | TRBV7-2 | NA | CASSAPGLAGAFIPQYF | TGTGCCAGCAGCGCACCGGGACTAGCGGGGGCTTTCATTCCCCAGTACTTC
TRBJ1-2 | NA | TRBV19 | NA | CASTTNYGYTF | TGTGCCAGTACCACTAACTATGGCTACACCTTC
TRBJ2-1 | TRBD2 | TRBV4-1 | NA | CASSQEAIAGGRNEQFF | TGCGCCAGCAGCCAAGAGGCCATAGCGGGGGGCCGGAATGAGCAGTTCTTC
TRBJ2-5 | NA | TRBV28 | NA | CASSSPLQGGEETQYF | TGTGCCAGCAGTTCGCCTCTCCAGGGCGGCGAAGAGACCCAGTACTTC
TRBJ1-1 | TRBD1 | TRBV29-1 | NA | CSVLPGGSEAFF | TGCAGCGTCTTACCAGGGGGCTCTGAAGCTTTCTTT
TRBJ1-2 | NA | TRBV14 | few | CASSQGGGRYSYTF | TGTGCCAGCAGCCAAGGGGGCGGCCGTTATAGCTACACCTTC
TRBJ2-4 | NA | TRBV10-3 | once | CAISEQRFRDIQYF | TGTGCCATCAGTGAGCAGCGGTTTAGGGACATTCAGTACTTC